This T cell receptor (beta chain) was recovered during a study of blood T cell repertoires in COVID-19. Study-level information: Samples of COVID-19 (acute and convalescent) were obtained from the United States, Italy and Spain. T cells, B-cell-depleted T cells, or PBMCs provided the cDNA or gDNA that served as material.

V trimming: 2 bases; J trimming: 3 bases; junction bases outside the gene matches: 20. Germline values: CDR1 SGHKS, CDR2 YYEKEE (reference sequence). The length of the CDR3 is 19 residues. Original methodology: Scientists estimated how many nucleated cells there were by amplifying reference gene primers. Some clones are missing from TCRdb's copy, which holds only in-frame ones; the method was immunoSEQ multiplex PCR. Clonal size and the V and J genes are those of that table, whereas D and trimming came from the DNA. This sample carries under 75,000 clones, about 73% of them seen once, and the ten largest clones take 22%.

This TCR was recovered from a man between 60 and 75 years old with acute or convalescent COVID-19. This rearrangement joins TRBV5-5 to TRBJ2-7; 7 bases fit TRBD2. The sequenced sample was peripheral blood. This CDR3 reads CASSFQSRVWSRGVYEQYF. In DNA form, the CDR3 reads TGTGCCAGCAGCTTCCAATCGAGGGTGTGGTCTCGGGGGGTCTACGAGCAGTACTTC.